The entry below gives a single T cell receptor (beta chain) sequence along with its context. Its antigen is unknown. This record comes from a study of cytomegalovirus exposure and HLA in healthy donors. Germline CDR1 is SGHVS and CDR2 is FNYEAQ. V was clipped by 2 bases and J by 0 bases; unmatched bases: 16. The CDR3 sequence is 20 residues long. General study findings and limits: Overall, approximately 150 TCR beta chains were annotated as cytomegalovirus-associated.

PCR was performed using 60 Vbeta and 13 Jbeta primers. Measured with immunoSEQ multiplex PCR; TCRdb has only the in-frame clones, and not every one. The sample yields more than 95,000 clones, around 80% seen once. Sequenced input: PBMCs. This chain links TRBV7-6 with TRBJ2-7; 10 positions agree with TRBD2. The receptor was derived from a woman between 25 and 40 years old in good health and CMV-seronegative. The CDR3 is CASSLRLAGEWANFSYEQYF. DNA of the CDR3: TGTGCCAGCAGCTTAAGGCTAGCGGGGGAATGGGCGAACTTCTCCTACGAGCAGTACTTC.